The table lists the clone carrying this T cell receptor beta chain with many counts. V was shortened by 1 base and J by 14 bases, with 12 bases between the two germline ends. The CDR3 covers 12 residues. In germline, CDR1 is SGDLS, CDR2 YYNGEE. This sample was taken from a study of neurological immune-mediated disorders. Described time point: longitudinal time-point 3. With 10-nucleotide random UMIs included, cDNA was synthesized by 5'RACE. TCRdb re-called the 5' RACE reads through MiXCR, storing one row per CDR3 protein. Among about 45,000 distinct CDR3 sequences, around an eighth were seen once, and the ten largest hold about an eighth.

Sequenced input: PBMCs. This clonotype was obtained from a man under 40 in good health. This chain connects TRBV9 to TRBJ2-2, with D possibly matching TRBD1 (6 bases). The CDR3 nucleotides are TGTGCCAGCAGCGTACAGGGGTCTCGTCTGTTTTTT. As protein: CASSVQGSRLFF.